The 11 T cell receptor beta chains given below trace back to one sample, sequenced in a study of tumour-infiltrating T cells in Burkitt lymphoma. Only in-frame clones appear in the TCRdb table, and some are missing; sequencing was by immunoSEQ multiplex PCR. The sample holds around 46,000 clones, less than 40% seen once. The sample comprised tumor tissue. The source is a human donor with Burkitt lymphoma.

The rearrangement joins TRBV15 to TRBJ1-4, with D tentatively TRBD1 (6 bases). The germline V gene has CDR1 LNHNV and CDR2 YYDKDF (reference sequence). V lost 3 bases to trimming and J lost 7 bases, with 21 bases between them. The length of the CDR3 is 17 residues. DNA for the CDR3: TGTGCCACCAGCAGTTATGAACAGGGACTAGTTGGTGAAAAACTGTTTTTT. It codes for CATSSYEQGLVGEKLFF.

This clone was seen only a few times. The V gene is TRBV7-2, the J gene TRBJ2-7, with D perhaps matching TRBD1 or TRBD2 (6 bases each). The CDR3 extends over 15 amino acids. The germline V gene encodes CDR1 SGHTA and CDR2 FQGNSA. The V end lost 8 bases, the J end lost 3 bases, and 20 bases lay between the germline ends. The CDR3 is CASETKGGSRYEQYF. DNA for the CDR3: TGTGCCAGCGAAACAAAGGGGGGCTCGCGCTACGAGCAGTACTTC.

The V and J genes are TRBV2 and TRBJ1-5, with D possibly being TRBD1 (5 bases). The V and J ends lost 8 bases and 0 bases respectively, with 17 bases between them. Germline V gene data show CDR1 as SNHLY and CDR2 as FYNNEI. CDR3 length equals 16 residues. The CDR3 sequence: CASQGVGVRSNQPQHF. In nucleotides, the CDR3 is TGTGCCAGCCAAGGGGTGGGGGTGCGTAGCAATCAGCCCCAGCATTTT.

V gene TRBV7-2 combines with J gene TRBJ1-5; D ambiguous. The V gene's germline CDR1 is SGHTA and CDR2 FQGNSA. Trimming pared 5 bases from V and 7 bases from J, leaving 15 bases between. The CDR3 sequence is 14 residues long. DNA of the CDR3: TGTGCCAGCAGCCCCCCAGGTTTTTTGCAGCCCCAGCATTTT. Amino acid sequence: CASSPPGFLQPQHF.

The chain uses TRBV5-1 and TRBJ1-4, with a weak D call TRBD1 (6 bases). Germline CDR1 and CDR2: SGHRS and YFSETQ. This CDR3 contains 16 residues. The V and J ends lost 4 bases and 0 bases respectively, with 13 bases between them. The CDR3 sequence: CASSLGQSSTNEKLFF. DNA for the CDR3: TGCGCCAGCAGCCTAGGACAGAGTTCAACTAATGAAAAACTGTTTTTT.

The V and J genes are TRBV4-3 and TRBJ1-4, with 9 nucleotides matching TRBD1. Trimming removed 4 bases from V and 10 bases from J; junction bases left unmatched: 13. There are 16 residues in the CDR3. CDR1 and CDR2 (germline): LGHNA, YSLEER. The CDR3 DNA follows: TGCGCCAGCAGCCCCGAGCAAGGTACAGGGGGCGGAAAACTGTTTTTT. It translates to CASSPEQGTGGGKLFF.

This clone was observed a few times. V gene TRBV19 combines with J gene TRBJ1-2, with 9 bases aligning to TRBD1. The CDR3 has 14 residues. CDR1 and CDR2 from the germline V gene are LNHDA and SQIVND (reference sequence). The V segment lost 6 bases and the J segment 2 bases; nucleotides outside the gene matches: 4. The CDR3 region has the DNA TGTGCCAGTAGCCGCGGACAGGGGAACTATGGCTACACCTTC. This sequence encodes CASSRGQGNYGYTF.

In its sample, this clone was seen a few times. The gene calls are TRBV6-6 and TRBJ2-1; D unclear. Trimming stripped 6 bases from V and 0 bases from J, with 12 bases between. The CDR3 is made up of 15 amino acids. The germline CDR1 and CDR2 sequences are MNHNY and SVGAGI (reference sequence). As DNA, the CDR3 is TGTGCCAGCAGCCGAGTACAGAGCTCCTACAATGAGCAGTTCTTC. Amino acids: CASSRVQSSYNEQFF.

In this sample, this clone turned up a few times. The chain carries TRBV30 and TRBJ2-1; TRBD2 is a possible D gene (6 bases). There are 11 residues in the CDR3. Germline values: CDR1 GTSNPN, CDR2 SVGIG (reference sequence). Trimming left V 1 base short and J 9 bases short, with 7 bases between. The DNA of the CDR3 is TGTGCCTGGAGTGGGGGACTTGAGCAGTTCTTC. Translated: CAWSGGLEQFF.

This clone has a handful of counts. The chain employs TRBV29-1 and TRBJ2-1; D possibly uses TRBD1 or TRBD2 (5 bases each). CDR1 is SQVTM, CDR2 ANQGSEA, per germline. Trimming cost V 1 base and J 6 bases, with 19 bases left between them. The CDR3 runs to 16 residues. CDR3 bases: TGCAGCGTTGAAGGTGTGGGGGTGAGCGGATCCAATGAGCAGTTCTTC. Its protein is CSVEGVGVSGSNEQFF.

The chain is built from TRBV5-1 and TRBJ1-1; D is undetermined. This CDR3 region has 14 residues. Per germline, CDR1 SGHRS and CDR2 YFSETQ. The V end lost 4 bases, the J end lost 4 bases, and 14 bases lay between the germline ends. In DNA, the CDR3 is TGCGCCAGCAGCCGGGCCGGAGAAGGCACTGAAGCTTTCTTT. Translated, it gives CASSRAGEGTEAFF.